This T cell receptor (beta chain) was identified during a study of control samples from healthy donors and cancer patients. CDR1 and CDR2 (germline): KGHDR, SFDVKD. The V segment lost 7 bases and the J segment 0 bases; nucleotides outside the gene matches: 13. The CDR3 is made up of 17 amino acids. This clone was seen more than once but under ten times. The repertoire was sequenced with immunoSEQ multiplex PCR; TCRdb's copy has only in-frame clones and lacks some. Altogether 140,000 or so clones are present, around 94% being singletons, with the ten largest covering 12% to 15%. The genes are TRBV24-1 and TRBJ1-1, with 7 nucleotides matching TRBD1. The receptor comes from a man in his sixties with colorectal cancer. Material: PBMCs. The CDR3 region is CATRGRQGKIMNTEAFF. For the CDR3, the DNA is TGTGCCACCAGGGGGCGACAGGGAAAAATCATGAACACTGAAGCTTTCTTT.